Listed below are T cell receptor beta chains from one sample, sequenced in a study of T cell responses to AZD1222 COVID-19 vaccine. The data were produced by immunoSEQ multiplex PCR, yet TCRdb's version contains in-frame clones alone and is incomplete. The sample records roughly 58,000 clones, approximately 85% being singletons. The material was peripheral blood, obtained on day 0 of MenACWY control vaccination. These receptors were obtained from an adult in good health. The CDR3 runs from the conserved cysteine through the conserved F or W. Fields, in order: CDR3 protein, CDR3 DNA, clone size, J gene, V gene, D gene. The D gene is left open where the match is weak. The size of a clone is reported for some rows only, either as once, few or many, or as a class for expanded clones.

CDR3 protein: CASSQTSYEQYF
CDR3 DNA: TGTGCCAGCTCGCAAACTAGCTACGAGCAGTACTTC
clone size: -
J gene: TRBJ2-7
V gene: TRBV18
D gene: -

CDR3 protein: CASVRGAREKLFF
CDR3 DNA: TGTGCCAGCGTCAGGGGGGCGAGGGAAAAACTGTTTTTT
clone size: once
J gene: TRBJ1-4
V gene: TRBV28
D gene: TRBD1

CDR3 protein: CASSPPTVREKLFF
CDR3 DNA: TGTGCCAGCTCACCACCGACGGTTAGAGAAAAACTGTTTTTT
clone size: -
J gene: TRBJ1-4
V gene: TRBV18
D gene: -

CDR3 protein: CASTLTQGSSTEAFF
CDR3 DNA: TGTGCCAGCACTTTAACCCAGGGGAGCAGCACTGAAGCTTTCTTT
clone size: few
J gene: TRBJ1-1
V gene: TRBV6-5
D gene: -

CDR3 protein: CASSLRAVSTDTQYF
CDR3 DNA: TGTGCCAGCAGTTTACGGGCAGTAAGCACAGATACGCAGTATTTT
clone size: -
J gene: TRBJ2-3
V gene: TRBV27
D gene: -

CDR3 protein: CASGLVQGQNSGNTIYF
CDR3 DNA: TGTGCTAGTGGTTTGGTACAGGGACAGAACTCTGGAAACACCATATATTTT
clone size: -
J gene: TRBJ1-3
V gene: TRBV12-5
D gene: TRBD1

CDR3 protein: CAISELDRGFDEQFF
CDR3 DNA: TGTGCCATCAGTGAGTTGGACAGGGGTTTCGATGAGCAGTTCTTC
clone size: -
J gene: TRBJ2-1
V gene: TRBV10-3
D gene: TRBD1

CDR3 protein: CASSSDSSYEQYF
CDR3 DNA: TGCGCCAGCAGCTCGGACAGTTCCTACGAGCAGTACTTC
clone size: few
J gene: TRBJ2-7
V gene: TRBV4-1
D gene: -

CDR3 protein: CASSLGLYNEQFF
CDR3 DNA: TGTGCCAGCAGCTTAGGCTTGTACAATGAGCAGTTCTTC
clone size: -
J gene: TRBJ2-1
V gene: TRBV7-2
D gene: -

CDR3 protein: CASSPGQGYGYTF
CDR3 DNA: TGCGCCAGCAGCCCAGGACAGGGGTATGGCTACACCTTC
clone size: -
J gene: TRBJ1-2
V gene: TRBV4-3
D gene: TRBD1

CDR3 protein: CASSDRGGGSYEQYF
CDR3 DNA: TGCGCCAGCAGTGACAGGGGCGGTGGGTCCTACGAGCAGTACTTC
clone size: -
J gene: TRBJ2-7
V gene: TRBV10-2
D gene: -

CDR3 protein: CASSYSDRSGWNTGELFF
CDR3 DNA: TGTGCCAGCAGTTACTCGGACCGTAGCGGATGGAACACCGGGGAGCTGTTTTTT
clone size: -
J gene: TRBJ2-2
V gene: TRBV6-2/TRBV6-3
D gene: -

CDR3 protein: CASSLVIISSSFGSEQFF
CDR3 DNA: TGTGCCAGCAGCTTAGTTATTATTAGCAGTAGCTTCGGTAGTGAGCAGTTCTTC
clone size: -
J gene: TRBJ2-1
V gene: TRBV7-2
D gene: -

CDR3 protein: CASSRTSGFNEQFF
CDR3 DNA: TGTGCCAGCAGTCGGACTAGCGGGTTTAATGAGCAGTTCTTC
clone size: -
J gene: TRBJ2-1
V gene: TRBV7-2
D gene: TRBD2

CDR3 protein: CASSLTGGHNSPLHF
CDR3 DNA: TGTGCCAGCAGCCTGACAGGGGGACATAATTCACCCCTCCACTTT
clone size: -
J gene: TRBJ1-6
V gene: TRBV7-2
D gene: TRBD1

CDR3 protein: CSVKAASSYNEQFF
CDR3 DNA: TGCAGCGTTAAAGCGGCAAGCTCCTACAATGAGCAGTTCTTC
clone size: -
J gene: TRBJ2-1
V gene: TRBV29-1
D gene: -

CDR3 protein: CASSRGQRSTDTQYF
CDR3 DNA: TGTGCCAGCAGTCGGGGACAGCGAAGCACAGATACGCAGTATTTT
clone size: -
J gene: TRBJ2-3
V gene: TRBV5-4
D gene: TRBD1

CDR3 protein: CSASQSSPLHF
CDR3 DNA: TGCAGTGCTAGCCAGTCTTCACCCCTCCACTTT
clone size: few
J gene: TRBJ1-6
V gene: TRBV20-1
D gene: -

CDR3 protein: CASRPGTLAAGELFF
CDR3 DNA: TGTGCCAGTAGGCCGGGGACTCTAGCAGCCGGGGAGCTGTTTTTT
clone size: -
J gene: TRBJ2-2
V gene: TRBV19
D gene: -

CDR3 protein: CASSQTSLQETQYF
CDR3 DNA: TGTGCCAGCAGCCAGACTAGCTTGCAAGAGACCCAGTACTTC
clone size: -
J gene: TRBJ2-5
V gene: TRBV4-2
D gene: TRBD2

CDR3 protein: CASSQDPGTGYDEQFF
CDR3 DNA: TGCGCCAGCAGCCAAGATCCCGGGACAGGGTACGATGAGCAGTTCTTC
clone size: -
J gene: TRBJ2-1
V gene: TRBV4-1
D gene: TRBD1

CDR3 protein: CASRGGGGNQPQHF
CDR3 DNA: TGTGCCAGCAGAGGGGGAGGGGGCAATCAGCCCCAGCATTTT
clone size: -
J gene: TRBJ1-5
V gene: TRBV6-5
D gene: -

CDR3 protein: CASQTLAGNNEQFF
CDR3 DNA: TGTGCCAGCCAAACCTTAGCGGGGAACAATGAGCAGTTCTTC
clone size: -
J gene: TRBJ2-1
V gene: TRBV18
D gene: TRBD2

CDR3 protein: CAWSAGLAGGHDEQFF
CDR3 DNA: TGTGCCTGGAGTGCCGGCCTAGCGGGAGGGCACGATGAGCAGTTCTTC
clone size: -
J gene: TRBJ2-1
V gene: TRBV30
D gene: TRBD2

CDR3 protein: CASSLEQGADQPQHF
CDR3 DNA: TGCGCCAGCAGCCTCGAACAGGGGGCGGATCAGCCCCAGCATTTT
clone size: -
J gene: TRBJ1-5
V gene: TRBV4-3
D gene: TRBD1

CDR3 protein: CATSDTGGDNEQFF
CDR3 DNA: TGTGCCACCAGTGACACCGGTGGGGACAATGAGCAGTTCTTC
clone size: -
J gene: TRBJ2-1
V gene: TRBV24-1
D gene: -

CDR3 protein: CSVEEDRGLRNTIYF
CDR3 DNA: TGCAGCGTTGAAGAGGACAGGGGCTTAAGAAACACCATATATTTT
clone size: -
J gene: TRBJ1-3
V gene: TRBV29-1
D gene: TRBD1

CDR3 protein: CASSLGAYGYTF
CDR3 DNA: TGCGCCAGCAGCTTGGGGGCCTATGGCTACACCTTC
clone size: -
J gene: TRBJ1-2
V gene: TRBV5-1
D gene: -

CDR3 protein: CASSQGQGNYEQYF
CDR3 DNA: TGTGCCAGCAGCCAAGGGCAGGGTAACTACGAGCAGTACTTC
clone size: -
J gene: TRBJ2-7
V gene: TRBV4-2
D gene: -

CDR3 protein: CASSQPRGSEGSYNEQFF
CDR3 DNA: TGTGCCAGCAGCCAACCCCGCGGGAGCGAGGGCTCCTACAATGAGCAGTTCTTC
clone size: -
J gene: TRBJ2-1
V gene: TRBV7-8
D gene: TRBD2

CDR3 protein: CASSLGQGTNQPQHF
CDR3 DNA: TGCGCCAGCAGCTTAGGTCAGGGGACGAATCAGCCCCAGCATTTT
clone size: -
J gene: TRBJ1-5
V gene: TRBV5-1
D gene: -

CDR3 protein: CSVEALTSGRYNEQFF
CDR3 DNA: TGCAGCGTTGAAGCTCTAACTAGCGGGAGATACAATGAGCAGTTCTTC
clone size: few
J gene: TRBJ2-1
V gene: TRBV29-1
D gene: TRBD2

CDR3 protein: CTSSQGVMVAGGPTYEQYF
CDR3 DNA: TGCACCAGCAGCCAAGGAGTGATGGTAGCGGGAGGACCCACCTACGAGCAGTACTTC
clone size: -
J gene: TRBJ2-7
V gene: TRBV1
D gene: -

CDR3 protein: CASSPGGVGGYTF
CDR3 DNA: TGTGCCAGCAGTCCAGGGGGGGTGGGAGGCTACACCTTC
clone size: -
J gene: TRBJ1-2
V gene: TRBV6-5
D gene: TRBD1

CDR3 protein: CASSWDSTGELFF
CDR3 DNA: TGTGCCAGCAGCTGGGACAGTACCGGGGAGCTGTTTTTT
clone size: once
J gene: TRBJ2-2
V gene: TRBV7-6
D gene: TRBD1

CDR3 protein: CASSPTSGMSETQYF
CDR3 DNA: TGTGCCAGCAGCCCGACTAGCGGGATGTCGGAGACCCAGTACTTC
clone size: -
J gene: TRBJ2-5
V gene: TRBV7-9
D gene: TRBD2

CDR3 protein: CASSNPGTNTEAFF
CDR3 DNA: TGTGCCAGTAGTAACCCCGGAACGAACACTGAAGCTTTCTTT
clone size: -
J gene: TRBJ1-1
V gene: TRBV19
D gene: -

CDR3 protein: CASSLAPISNQPQHF
CDR3 DNA: TGTGCCAGCAGCTTAGCACCGATTAGCAATCAGCCCCAGCATTTT
clone size: -
J gene: TRBJ1-5
V gene: TRBV7-2
D gene: -

CDR3 protein: CASSPRLAGGGNEQYF
CDR3 DNA: TGCGCCAGCAGCCCCAGACTAGCGGGAGGAGGCAACGAGCAGTACTTC
clone size: -
J gene: TRBJ2-7
V gene: TRBV4-3
D gene: TRBD2

CDR3 protein: CASSSTGKPNTGELFF
CDR3 DNA: TGTGCCAGCAGCTCGACAGGAAAACCGAACACCGGGGAGCTGTTTTTT
clone size: -
J gene: TRBJ2-2
V gene: TRBV7-2
D gene: -

CDR3 protein: CASSQDEGRSSGYTF
CDR3 DNA: TGTGCCAGCAGCCAAGATGAAGGACGGTCCTCCGGCTACACCTTC
clone size: -
J gene: TRBJ1-2
V gene: TRBV3-1/TRBV3-2
D gene: -

CDR3 protein: CASSPDRMNEQFF
CDR3 DNA: TGCGCCAGCAGCCCGGACCGTATGAATGAGCAGTTCTTC
clone size: -
J gene: TRBJ2-1
V gene: TRBV5-1
D gene: -

CDR3 protein: CASSTWRVEQFF
CDR3 DNA: TGTGCCAGCAGTACCTGGCGGGTGGAGCAGTTCTTC
clone size: -
J gene: TRBJ2-1
V gene: TRBV5-8
D gene: -

CDR3 protein: CASSLSVETQYF
CDR3 DNA: TGTGCCAGCTCATTGTCGGTTGAGACCCAGTACTTC
clone size: -
J gene: TRBJ2-5
V gene: TRBV18
D gene: -